These 8 T cell receptor beta chains were all obtained from the same sample, sequenced in a study of PD-1 blockade in mismatch repair-deficient tumors. Some clones are missing from TCRdb's copy, which holds only in-frame ones; the method was immunoSEQ multiplex PCR. Of about 120,000 clones detected, 88% appear once; the ten largest clones hold about 10%. The specimen comprised peripheral blood, sampled approximately 73 weeks after starting pembrolizumab. These receptors originate from an adult with mismatch repair-deficient cancer.

The rearrangement joins TRBV2 to TRBJ2-7, with 10 bases matching TRBD2. Germline CDR1 is SNHLY and CDR2 is FYNNEI. The CDR3 consists of 14 residues. The V segment lost 4 bases and the J segment 4 bases; nucleotides outside the gene matches: 4. CDR3 protein: CASSVGTSVYEQYF. CDR3 coding DNA: TGTGCCAGCAGTGTAGGGACTAGCGTTTACGAGCAGTACTTC.

CDR3 DNA: TGTGCCAGCAGCTCCCCGTCCCGGACTAATGTATACAATGAGCAGTTCTTC. Residues: CASSSPSRTNVYNEQFF. The V call is TRBV7-9, the J call TRBJ2-1; a weak D match, TRBD2 (6 bases). CDR1 and CDR2 from the germline V gene are SEHNR and FQNEAQ (reference sequence). Trimming took off 4 bases at V and 4 bases at J, with 20 bases between the two ends. There are 17 residues in the CDR3.

The chain joins TRBV11-2 to TRBJ2-7; 7 nucleotides line up with TRBD1. Trimming cost V 11 bases and J 3 bases; bases outside gene matches: 13. The germline CDR1 and CDR2 sequences are SGHAT and FQNNGV. The CDR3 runs to 14 residues. The CDR3 spells CACEQGRQGYEQYF. The CDR3, as DNA: TGTGCCTGCGAACAGGGGCGGCAAGGCTACGAGCAGTACTTC.

This chain links TRBV25-1 with TRBJ2-1, with 12 bases identical to TRBD2. V lost 3 bases to trimming and J lost 10 bases; unmatched junction nucleotides: 13. The CDR3 totals 17 residues. CDR1 is MGHDK, CDR2 SYGVNS, per germline. The CDR3 DNA follows: TGTGCCAGCAGTGACCACGACAGCGGACTAGCGGGATCGGAGCAGTTCTTC. It encodes CASSDHDSGLAGSEQFF.

The gene calls are TRBV2 and TRBJ2-5; D possibly corresponds to TRBD2 (6 bases). The CDR3 covers 14 residues. Trimming removed 6 bases at V and 1 base at J, with 12 bases between. Germline V CDR1 and CDR2: SNHLY, FYNNEI. DNA for the CDR3: TGTGCCAGCAGCTGGCGGGGTGGCCAAGAGACCCAGTACTTC. Amino acids: CASSWRGGQETQYF.

The chain employs TRBV19 and TRBJ2-7, with 8 bases lining up with TRBD1. V was clipped by 3 bases and J by 3 bases; unmatched bases: 1. Germline V gene data show CDR1 as LNHDA and CDR2 as SQIVND (reference sequence). The CDR3 consists of 13 residues. The CDR3 region has the DNA TGTGCCAGTAGTATTGACAGGGGCTACGAGCAGTACTTC. The encoded protein is CASSIDRGYEQYF.

The rearrangement uses TRBV18 and TRBJ1-1, with no clear D. Trimming pared 2 bases from V and 2 bases from J, leaving 6 bases between. Germline values: CDR1 KGHSH, CDR2 LQKENI. The CDR3 is 13 residues long. The CDR3 region has the DNA TGTGCCAGCTCACCAGGGAAAAACACTGAAGCTTTCTTT. This gives the protein CASSPGKNTEAFF.

This chain joins TRBV5-4 and TRBJ1-1, with 7 bases fitting TRBD1. This CDR3 is built from 12 residues. The germline gives CDR1 SGHNT, CDR2 YYREEE (reference sequence). Trimming cost V 4 bases and J 7 bases; bases outside gene matches: 4. DNA for the CDR3: TGTGCCAGCAGCCGAACAGGGGTTGAAGCTTTCTTT. This translates into CASSRTGVEAFF.